These 18 T cell receptor beta chains were all obtained from the same sample, sequenced in a study of glioma-infiltrating T cells after dendritic cell vaccination. This table comes from immunoSEQ multiplex PCR, and its TCRdb copy is limited to in-frame clones, with some not included. The repertoire has about 82,000 clones, roughly 90% of them found once; the top ten carry roughly 3.1%. The sample in question was blood, obtained before dendritic cell vaccination. These receptors came from a human donor with glioblastoma.

The CDR3 sequence: CASSSGTVKGEQYF. DNA of the CDR3: TGCGCCAGCAGCTCCGGGACAGTGAAAGGCGAGCAGTACTTC. The V and J genes are TRBV5-1 and TRBJ2-7, with TRBD1 matching 7 bases. CDR3 length: 14 amino acids. V shed 3 bases, J shed 6 bases, and the junction held 9 bases outside the gene matches. Germline CDR1 SGHRS, CDR2 YFSETQ.

The chain couples TRBV5-4 to TRBJ2-1; D is perhaps TRBD2 (5 bases). The CDR3 is made up of 14 amino acids. Trimming removed 2 bases at V and 6 bases at J, with 12 bases between. CDR1 and CDR2 from the germline V gene are SGHNT and YYREEE (reference sequence). The CDR3 loop reads CASSLSGSRNEQFF. The CDR3 DNA reads TGTGCCAGCAGCTTATCTGGGAGTCGCAATGAGCAGTTCTTC.

The rearrangement links TRBV6-1 to TRBJ1-2; D unresolved. The V end lost 7 bases, the J end lost 3 bases, and 6 bases lay between the germline ends. The CDR3 is made up of 11 amino acids. Germline assignment: CDR1 MNHNS and CDR2 SASEGT. The CDR3 is CASTRYYGYTF. The CDR3 region has the DNA TGTGCCAGCACCCGGTACTATGGCTACACCTTC.

The J gene is TRBJ2-3, the V gene TRBV7-8, with D possibly being TRBD2 (5 bases). CDR3 length: 15 amino acids. Trimming took 5 bases from V and 0 from J, leaving 12 bases between them. Germline V lookup: CDR1 SGHVS, CDR2 FQNEAQ. This CDR3 is CASSPQGLSTDTQYF. CDR3 sequence (DNA): TGTGCCAGCAGCCCCCAAGGACTGAGCACAGATACGCAGTATTTT.

The rearrangement uses TRBV29-1 and TRBJ2-3; D may be TRBD2 (6 bases). Looked up from germline, CDR1 is SQVTM and CDR2 is ANQGSEA. The CDR3 is 12 residues long. V was pared by 4 bases and J by 8 bases, with 13 bases between. The CDR3 sequence: CSVGLEGVTQYF. In DNA, the CDR3 is TGCAGCGTTGGACTAGAAGGGGTTACGCAGTATTTT.

This chain connects TRBV7-9 to TRBJ2-5; 14 nucleotides match TRBD2. Germline CDR1 is SEHNR and CDR2 is FQNEAQ (reference sequence). V shed 4 bases and J 4 bases; nucleotides not matched to a gene: 2. The CDR3 totals 15 residues. For the CDR3, the DNA is TGTGCCAGCAGCTACGGACTAGCGGGAGGAGAGACCCAGTACTTC. Amino acid sequence: CASSYGLAGGETQYF. Drawing the rest from reference TRBV7-9 and TRBJ2-5, the complete variable domain is DTGVSQNPRHKITKRGQNVTFRCDPISEHNRLYWYRQTLGQGPEFLTYFQNEAQLEKSRLLSDRFSAERPKGSFSTLEIQRTEQGDSAMYLCASSYGLAGGETQYFGPGTRLLVL.

The chain has TRBV10-3 and TRBJ1-2; D might be TRBD1 (5 bases). There are 13 residues in the CDR3. V dropped 6 bases and J dropped 0 bases, with 8 bases sitting between them. Germline V gene lookup returns CDR1 ENHRY and CDR2 SYGVKD. CDR3 region: CAISGTPNYGYTF. DNA for the CDR3: TGTGCCATCAGCGGGACTCCTAACTATGGCTACACCTTC.

This chain uses TRBV9 with TRBJ2-3; TRBD2 agrees at 8 bases. Germline CDR1 and CDR2: SGDLS and YYNGEE. The CDR3 length is 15 residues. Unmatched junction bases numbered 8, after V lost 4 bases and J lost 4 bases. CDR3 residues: CASSTSGGRADTQYF. CDR3 coding DNA: TGTGCCAGCAGCACGTCGGGAGGGCGCGCAGATACGCAGTATTTT. Combining the CDR3 with reference TRBV9 and TRBJ2-3 gives the whole variable domain DSGVTQTPKHLITATGQRVTLRCSPRSGDLSVYWYQQSLDQGLQFLIQYYNGEERAKGNILERFSAQQFPDLHSELNLSSLELGDSALYFCASSTSGGRADTQYFGPGTRLTVL.

The chain combines TRBV15 with TRBJ1-2; TRBD1 aligns across 7 bases. The CDR3 consists of 16 residues. Germline assignment: CDR1 LNHNV and CDR2 YYDKDF (reference sequence). V lost 0 bases to trimming and J lost 8 bases; unmatched junction nucleotides: 12. DNA of the CDR3: TGTGCCACCAGCAGAGATAAGTCCGGGACAGAAGGAGGCTACACCTTC. It translates to CATSRDKSGTEGGYTF.

The chain carries TRBV6-5 and TRBJ1-1, with TRBD1 matching over 7 bases. Trimming took 5 bases from V and 4 from J; bases not matched to a gene: 7. The CDR3 sequence is 14 residues long. Germline values: CDR1 MNHEY, CDR2 SVGAGI. Written as DNA, the CDR3 is TGTGCCAGCAGTCGAGGGGGCTTTGGCACTGAAGCTTTCTTT. This translates into CASSRGGFGTEAFF.

V is TRBV19 and J is TRBJ2-3, with 12 nucleotides matching TRBD1. The CDR3 spans 15 residues. The germline V gene encodes CDR1 LNHDA and CDR2 SQIVND (reference sequence). The V gene end was trimmed by 5 bases and the J gene end by 8 bases; junction bases not matched to a gene: 8. This CDR3 reads CASSELGQGAGTQYF. For the CDR3, the DNA is TGTGCCAGTAGTGAGCTGGGACAGGGGGCGGGTACGCAGTATTTT.

The V call is TRBV11-1, the J call TRBJ2-7; TRBD1 is a possible D gene (6 bases). CDR1 and CDR2 from the germline V gene are SGHAT and FQDESV (reference sequence). The CDR3 runs to 17 residues. V was trimmed by 2 bases and J by 4 bases, leaving 21 bases between them. CDR3 residues: CASSLNSAGTIRYEQYF. DNA of the CDR3: TGTGCCAGCAGCTTAAACTCAGCCGGGACAATAAGGTACGAGCAGTACTTC.

The rearrangement joins TRBV27 to TRBJ1-1, with D unclear. The V and J ends lost 3 bases and 1 base respectively, with 6 bases between them. Germline values: CDR1 MNHEY, CDR2 SMNVEV (reference sequence). CDR3 length equals 13 residues. The CDR3 nucleotides are TGTGCCAGCAGTTTTCGCAGGAACACTGAAGCTTTCTTT. It codes for CASSFRRNTEAFF.

The CDR3 nucleotides are TGTGCCAGCAGAATTACAGGGGGAGTTGAGCAGTTCTTC. Its protein is CASRITGGVEQFF. V usage is TRBV6-5 and J usage is TRBJ2-1; 8 bases align to TRBD1. This CDR3 is 13 amino acids long. Germline V gene data show CDR1 as MNHEY and CDR2 as SVGAGI. V dropped 6 bases and J dropped 9; count of bases not matched to a gene: 7.

This chain joins TRBV11-2 and TRBJ2-2; 8 bases are a match to TRBD1. Germline V gene lookup returns CDR1 SGHAT and CDR2 FQNNGV. Germline trimming cut 6 bases from V and 4 bases from J; bases unmatched to any gene: 7. CDR3 length: 15 amino acids. CDR3 amino acids: CASSIGDRTTGELFF. The DNA of the CDR3 is TGTGCCAGCAGTATAGGGGACAGGACCACCGGGGAGCTGTTTTTT.

The chain carries TRBV4-1 and TRBJ1-5; TRBD1 is a possible D gene (6 bases). V was cut by 1 base and J by 5 bases, with 15 bases left in between. Germline V CDR1 and CDR2: MGHRA, YSYEKL. The CDR3 is 16 amino acids. The chain's CDR3 is CASSQGGGRLDQPQHF. The CDR3 bases are TGCGCCAGCAGCCAAGGGGGGGGGCGCTTAGATCAGCCCCAGCATTTT.

V gene TRBV5-1 combines with J gene TRBJ2-7; 7 bases fit TRBD1. CDR3 length equals 13 residues. Germline CDR1 reads SGHRS; CDR2 reads YFSETQ. Trimming at V came to 3 bases and at J to 3 bases, leaving 3 bases not matched to a gene. CDR3 sequence (DNA): TGCGCCAGCAGCTGGACAGGCAGCTACGAGCAGTACTTC. Amino acids: CASSWTGSYEQYF.

The CDR3 sequence is CASVEGGPTNEKLFF. In DNA form, the CDR3 reads TGTGCCAGCGTCGAAGGGGGCCCGACTAATGAAAAACTGTTTTTT. V is TRBV2 and J is TRBJ1-4; 7 bases match TRBD1. Trimming at V came to 8 bases and at J to 2 bases, leaving 8 bases not matched to a gene. The CDR3 loop spans 15 amino acids. CDR1 and CDR2 (germline): SNHLY, FYNNEI. The complete variable domain, with remaining parts taken from reference TRBV2 and TRBJ1-4, reads EPEVTQTPSHQVTQMGQEVILRCVPISNHLYFYWYRQILGQKVEFLVSFYNNEISEKSEIFDDQFSVERPDGSNFTLKIRSTKLEDSAMYFCASVEGGPTNEKLFFGSGTQLSVL.